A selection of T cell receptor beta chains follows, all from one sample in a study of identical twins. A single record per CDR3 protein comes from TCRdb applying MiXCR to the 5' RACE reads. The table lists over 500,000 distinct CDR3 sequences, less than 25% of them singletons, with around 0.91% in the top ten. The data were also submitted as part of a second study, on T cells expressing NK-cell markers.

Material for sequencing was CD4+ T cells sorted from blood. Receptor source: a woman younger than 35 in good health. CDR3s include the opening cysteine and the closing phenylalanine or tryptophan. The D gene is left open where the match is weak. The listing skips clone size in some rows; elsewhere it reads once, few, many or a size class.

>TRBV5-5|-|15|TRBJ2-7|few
TGTGCCAGCAGCTCCACGCTTACTAGATCCTACGAGCAGTACTTC
CASSSTLTRSYEQYF
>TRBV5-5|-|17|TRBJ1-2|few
TGTGCCAGCAGCTCCCGGGACGGACGATTTCTTAACTATGGCTACACCTTC
CASSSRDGRFLNYGYTF
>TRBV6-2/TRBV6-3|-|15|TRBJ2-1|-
TGTGCCAGTTGCCCTTCCCGGGGCTCGTACAATGAGCAGTTCTTC
CASCPSRGSYNEQFF
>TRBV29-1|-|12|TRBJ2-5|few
TGCAGCGTATATGGAGGGCGGGAGACCCAGTACTTC
CSVYGGRETQYF
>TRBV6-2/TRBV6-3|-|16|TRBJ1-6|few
TGTGCCAGCAGTTACTCGATAAGACCCGAAAATTCACCCCTCCACTTT
CASSYSIRPENSPLHF
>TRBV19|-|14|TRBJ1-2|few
TGTGCCAGTAGTATCTCCCGGACAGTCTATGGCTACACCTTC
CASSISRTVYGYTF
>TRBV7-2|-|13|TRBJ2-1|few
TGTGCCAGCGGGGCGGCCCTTGGGGCTGAGCAGTTCTTC
CASGAALGAEQFF
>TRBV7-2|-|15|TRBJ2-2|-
TGTGCCAGCACCCGGGACTCAACGAAGTCCGGGGAGCTGTTTTTT
CASTRDSTKSGELFF
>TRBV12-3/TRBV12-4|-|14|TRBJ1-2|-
TGTGCCAGCAGTCACACTCGGGGCAGGGATGGCTACACCTTC
CASSHTRGRDGYTF
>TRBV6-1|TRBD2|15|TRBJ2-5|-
TGTGCCAGCAGTGCTCCCGGGACTACCAAGGCGACCCAGTACTTC
CASSAPGTTKATQYF
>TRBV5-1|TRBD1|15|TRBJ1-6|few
TGCGCCAGCAGCTTGGGGACAGGGTTCGGTTCACCCCTCCACTTT
CASSLGTGFGSPLHF
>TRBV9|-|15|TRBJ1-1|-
TGTGCCAGCAGCGTAGGGGGGAACATGAACACTGAAGCTTTCTTT
CASSVGGNMNTEAFF
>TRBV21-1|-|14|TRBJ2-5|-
TGTGCCAGCAGCAAAGCGGTTCGAAGGGAGACCCAGTACTTC
CASSKAVRRETQYF
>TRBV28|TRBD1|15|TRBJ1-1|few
TGTGCCAGCACCAAGGCAGGGGGCGGGTGGAATGAAGCTTTCTTT
CASTKAGGGWNEAFF
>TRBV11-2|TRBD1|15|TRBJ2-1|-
TGTGCCACTCTAGGACAGGGGGCTCCCTACAATGAGCAGTTCTTC
CATLGQGAPYNEQFF
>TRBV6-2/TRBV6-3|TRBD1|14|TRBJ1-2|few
TGTGCCAGCAGTAAAACCGGACAGGGGAGCGGCTACACCTTC
CASSKTGQGSGYTF
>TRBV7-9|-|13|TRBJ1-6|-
TGTGCCAGCAGCTTACCGGGACCCGCGTCCCTCCACTTT
CASSLPGPASLHF
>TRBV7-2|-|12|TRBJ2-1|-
TGTGCCAGCAGCGCGCAGGGCTATGAGCAGTTCTTC
CASSAQGYEQFF
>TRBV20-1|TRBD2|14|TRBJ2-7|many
TGCAGTGCTAGAGATCGGGGGGAAGGCTACGAGCAGTACTTC
CSARDRGEGYEQYF
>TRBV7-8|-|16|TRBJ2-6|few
TGTGCCAGCAGCCGGGGATCCAACTCTGGGGCCAACGTCCTGACTTTC
CASSRGSNSGANVLTF
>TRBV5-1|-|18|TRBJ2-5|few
TGCGCCAGCAGCCTGTCGGGGTTGGTGGGGAGCGGAAGGGAGACCCAGTACTTC
CASSLSGLVGSGRETQYF
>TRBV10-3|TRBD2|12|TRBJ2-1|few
TGTGCCTCGGACGGGGGAGGGAATGAGCAGTTCTTC
CASDGGGNEQFF
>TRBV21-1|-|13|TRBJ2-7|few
TGTGCCAGCAGCAAAGGTACCACCTACGAGCAGTACTTC
CASSKGTTYEQYF
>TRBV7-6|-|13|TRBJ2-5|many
TGTGCCAGCAGCTTAGCGGTTCGAGAGACCCAGTACTTC
CASSLAVRETQYF
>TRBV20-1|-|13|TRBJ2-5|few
TGCAGTGCTAGAGTGCTAAGTGGAGAGACCCAGTACTTC
CSARVLSGETQYF
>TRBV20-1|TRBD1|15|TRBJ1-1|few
TGCAGTGCTACGGGCGCAGGGGGCATGAACACTGAAGCTTTCTTT
CSATGAGGMNTEAFF
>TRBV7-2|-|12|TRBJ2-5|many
TGTGCCAGCAGCTCTCACCGGGAGACCCAGTACTTC
CASSSHRETQYF
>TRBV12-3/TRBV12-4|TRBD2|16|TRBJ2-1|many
TGTGCCAGCAGTTCCCTAGCGGGGGCCGCCTACAATGAGCAGTTCTTC
CASSSLAGAAYNEQFF
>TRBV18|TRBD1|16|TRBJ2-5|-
TGTGCCAGCTCACCGCGAACGGGACAGGGGAAGGAGACCCAGTACTTC
CASSPRTGQGKETQYF
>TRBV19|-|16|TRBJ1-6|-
TGTGCCAGTGGCTCTGAAAGGGCACAGGGTCATTCACCCCTCCACTTT
CASGSERAQGHSPLHF
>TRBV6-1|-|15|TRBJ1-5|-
TGTGCCAGCAGCAGCGACGGATCCCTCGGGCAGCCCCAGCATTTT
CASSSDGSLGQPQHF
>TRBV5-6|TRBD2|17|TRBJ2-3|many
TGTGCCAGCAGCTTACCACGGACTAGGACGGATTCAGATACGCAGTATTTT
CASSLPRTRTDSDTQYF
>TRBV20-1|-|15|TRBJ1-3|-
TGCAGTGCGATCTCCCGGGGGACGGCTGGAAACACCATATATTTT
CSAISRGTAGNTIYF
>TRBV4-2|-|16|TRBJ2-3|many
TGTGCCAGCAGCCAAACGTGGAAGTCTAGCACAGATACGCAGTATTTT
CASSQTWKSSTDTQYF
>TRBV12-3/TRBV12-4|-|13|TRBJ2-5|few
TGTGCCAGCAGCACCGGGACGGGGGAGACCCAGTACTTC
CASSTGTGETQYF
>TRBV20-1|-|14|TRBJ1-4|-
TGCAGTGCCCGACTGGGGCAGGGGTGGGAAAAACTGTTTTTT
CSARLGQGWEKLFF
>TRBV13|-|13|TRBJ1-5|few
TGTGCCAGCAGCTTATGGGGACGAGAGCCCCAGCATTTT
CASSLWGREPQHF
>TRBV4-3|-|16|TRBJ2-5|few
TGCGCCAGCAGCCAAGACCCCCCACCCAGACAAGAGACCCAGTACTTC
CASSQDPPPRQETQYF
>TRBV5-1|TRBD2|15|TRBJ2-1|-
TGCGCCAGCAGCTTGTTCAGCGGGAAGTCCCATGAGCAGTTCTTC
CASSLFSGKSHEQFF
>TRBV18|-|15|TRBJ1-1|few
TGTGCCAGCTCACCAACGCCGTCTGGGAACACTGAAGCTTTCTTT
CASSPTPSGNTEAFF
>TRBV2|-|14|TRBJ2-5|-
TGTGCCAGCAGTTATCGACGGAACCAAGAGACCCAGTACTTC
CASSYRRNQETQYF
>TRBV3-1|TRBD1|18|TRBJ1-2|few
TGTGCCAGCAGCCTCAGGGGAGCGGGACAGGGAGGTCGTGGTGGCTACACCTTC
CASSLRGAGQGGRGGYTF
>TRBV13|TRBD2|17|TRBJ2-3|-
TGTGCCAGCAGCCTACGACTAGCGGGGGGTCAGCGAGATACGCAGTATTTT
CASSLRLAGGQRDTQYF
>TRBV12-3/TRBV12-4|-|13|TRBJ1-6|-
TGTGCCAGCAGTTTACTGGGTCAGTCACCCCTCCACTTT
CASSLLGQSPLHF
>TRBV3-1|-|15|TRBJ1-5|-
TGTGCCAGCAGCCAAGTTCACGGGGGCAATCAGCCCCAGCATTTT
CASSQVHGGNQPQHF
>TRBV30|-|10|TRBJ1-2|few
TGTGCCTGGAGAGCTAAAGGCTACACCTTC
CAWRAKGYTF
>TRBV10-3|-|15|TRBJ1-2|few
TGTGCCATCAGTGAGTCAGTCGGAGGCGGCTATGGCTACACCTTC
CAISESVGGGYGYTF
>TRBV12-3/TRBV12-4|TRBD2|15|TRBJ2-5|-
TGTGCCAGCAGACGTAGCGGGGGGGCGGAGGAGACCCAGTACTTC
CASRRSGGAEETQYF
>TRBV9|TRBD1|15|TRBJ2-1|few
TGTGCCAGCAGCGTAGAGGGACAGGGGAATAGTGAGCAGTTCTTC
CASSVEGQGNSEQFF
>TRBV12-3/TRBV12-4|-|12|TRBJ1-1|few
TGTGCCAGCAGAAACTCGAACACTGAAGCTTTCTTT
CASRNSNTEAFF
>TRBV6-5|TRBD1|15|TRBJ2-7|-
TGTGCCAGCAGTAAGCTCGACAGGGCAGCCCACGAGCAGTACTTC
CASSKLDRAAHEQYF
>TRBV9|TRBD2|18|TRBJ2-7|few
TGTGCCAGCAGCCCGGGACTAGCGGGATACGGGGCTGGGAACGAGCAGTACTTC
CASSPGLAGYGAGNEQYF
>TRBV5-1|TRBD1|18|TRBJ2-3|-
TGCGCCAGCAGCTTGTTCACCGGGACAGGGATTAGCACAGATACGCAGTATTTT
CASSLFTGTGISTDTQYF
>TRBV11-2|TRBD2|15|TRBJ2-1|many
TGTGCCAGCAGCAAAGGACTAGCGGAATACAATGAGCAGTTCTTC
CASSKGLAEYNEQFF
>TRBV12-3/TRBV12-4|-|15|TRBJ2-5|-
TGTGCCAGCAGCCTCCGCCGTAGGGGGGGAGTGACCCAGTACTTC
CASSLRRRGGVTQYF
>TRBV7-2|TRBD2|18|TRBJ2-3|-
TGTGCCAGCAGCTTAGCACTATCCAGCGGGGTGGACACAGATACGCAGTATTTT
CASSLALSSGVDTDTQYF
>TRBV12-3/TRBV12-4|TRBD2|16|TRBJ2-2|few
TGTGCCAGCAGGGGGGGCGGACTAGCGGAGTCCGGGGAGCTGTTTTTT
CASRGGGLAESGELFF